This TCR beta chain is drawn from a study of blood T cell repertoires in COVID-19 (dated by TCRdb to about 2020). About the full investigation: Samples covering the acute and convalescent phases of COVID-19 were provided by collaborators in the United States, Italy and Spain. The prospective study material was composed of cDNA or gDNA derived from T cells, B-cell-depleted T cells, or PBMCs. The dataset comprised deeply sampled blood TCRbeta repertoires from subjects exposed to, actively infected with, or recovered from COVID-19. A freely available public database, intended as a resource for researchers studying the immune response to SARS-CoV-2, is where the repertoires were released. Samples came from the ongoing ImmuneRACE study (first 160 participants) plus 1,254 subjects from 6 global collaborators. A de-identified subject ID, COVID-19 status, age in years and sex were almost always included in the sample metadata. Where available, HLA class I and class II types were obtained from metadata supplied by the sample provider rather than from assay-based typing. The study at large found these results: The amount of clinical and demographic metadata varied by source and participant and was provided uncurated.

Enrolling through a virtual design, the prospective study's participants ranged in age from roughly 18 to 89 years and lived across roughly 24 United States geographic areas. Cohort assignment in the prospective study relied on participant-reported clinical history from a screening survey and a study questionnaire. In the prospective study, whole blood, serum and a nasopharyngeal or oropharyngeal swab were collected from each participant by mobile phlebotomists. Additional blood draws and questionnaires over an approximately 2-month period could optionally be provided by prospective study participants. Prospective study blood samples were shipped either frozen or at room temperature before DNA extraction. The immunoSEQ Assay, a bias-controlled multiplex PCR, was used to amplify TCRbeta CDR3 regions from genomic DNA. In the authors' own workflow: Nucleated cell counts per sample were estimated from amplification of reference gene primers within the assay. To quantify the absolute abundance of each unique TCRbeta CDR3 rearrangement, sequence reads were collapsed and filtered. For each sample, productive Simpson clonality was calculated as the square root of Simpson's diversity index over productive rearrangements. What TCRdb holds here is the immuneACCESS table cut down to in-frame rearrangements. Part of the clones is not present; checked against another copy, under half of the missing clones reflect an unresolved V gene, and the others are unexplained. Clone size and V and J calls were adopted from that table, with D and trimming inferred from the DNA. The sample data list roughly 180,000 clones, and around 85% of these were observed just once. Clones ranked in the top ten supply about 5.7% of the sample.

Reading from cysteine to phenylalanine, the CDR3 counts 21 amino acids. The read is trimmed to its CDR3 DNA, 63 bases read in frame from base 1. CDR1 SGDLS and CDR2 YYNGEE are derived from the germline V gene. V is clipped by 0 bases and J by 6 bases, and the sequence between their germline boundaries is 28 bases long. This clone has only one observation. What this receptor recognizes is not known. No much larger clonotype is one base removed from it; base qualities were not supplied. The chain is assembled from TRBV9 and TRBJ1-6; the D segment could be TRBD1, given 6 matching bases. Material: PBMCs or T cells enriched from blood (not recorded which). The source is a middle-aged woman with acute COVID-19. Read as DNA, the sequence is TGTGCCAGCAGCGTAGCTTTGGCCGGGGGGGCGGCGACGCCACTTAATTCACCCCTCCACTTT. Translated, it gives CASSVALAGGAATPLNSPLHF.